The present T cell receptor (beta chain) was sequenced within a study of blood T cells in healthy people across ages. Study overall: Through template switching, about one barcoded beta molecule was captured per two T cells, as measured in model experiments.

In each sample, at least 7 million PBMCs were isolated. Primed by a sample-barcoded 5' primer and a J-beta primer mix, a second PCR proceeded for about 7 to 11 cycles. Using its own MiXCR run on the 5' RACE reads, TCRdb lists one record per CDR3 protein. The sample lists 1.5 million to 2 million distinct CDR3 sequences; around 36% were seen once. V shed 3 bases and J shed 4 bases, with 24 bases lying between them. This CDR3 is built from 19 residues. The germline V gene encodes CDR1 LNHNV and CDR2 YYDKDF (reference sequence). Study-level results: The recorded TCR beta diversity per million T cells decreased in a roughly linear manner with age.

A note on this clonotype: Its target is unknown.

The TCR was taken from a woman aged 30 to 39 in good health. The chain has TRBV15 and TRBJ2-2; D may be TRBD1 (5 bases). The sequenced material came from blood. Written as DNA, the CDR3 is TGTGCCACCAGCAGGGTGGGGCTGGGAAGCCGACGTGTCACCGGGGAGCTGTTTTTT. This translates into CATSRVGLGSRRVTGELFF.